The rows below give T cell receptor beta chains drawn from one sample of a study of blood T cells in healthy people across ages. MiXCR, run by TCRdb on the 5' RACE reads, gives a single entry per CDR3 protein. The table has 750,000 to 950,000 distinct CDR3 sequences, roughly 50% seen once. The source material was blood. The receptors derive from a man older than 75 in good health. Each CDR3 is given with its conserved first and last residue. The D gene is left open where the match is weak. Clone size is given for some rows only: seen once, a few or many times, or a class if the clone is expanded.

V gene,D gene,J gene,clone size,CDR3 protein,CDR3 DNA
TRBV18,.,TRBJ1-2,.,CASAPGDGGYTF,TGTGCCAGCGCACCAGGGGATGGGGGCTACACCTTC
TRBV2,.,TRBJ2-5,.,CAARGGLRETQYF,TGTGCCGCCAGGGGTGGGTTAAGAGAGACCCAGTACTTC
TRBV20-1,TRBD2,TRBJ2-5,.,CSARALAGGALGLETQYF,TGCAGTGCTAGAGCTCTAGCGGGAGGCGCGTTAGGATTAGAGACCCAGTACTTC
TRBV5-1,.,TRBJ2-1,few,CASSLWGGTSYNEQFF,TGCGCCAGCAGCTTGTGGGGCGGTACCTCCTACAATGAGCAGTTCTTC
TRBV7-6,TRBD2,TRBJ2-1,once,CASSPAGKYNEQFF,TGTGCCAGCAGCCCAGCGGGGAAATACAATGAGCAGTTCTTC
TRBV12-3/TRBV12-4,TRBD1,TRBJ1-4,few,CASSPGQGSGGGEKLFF,TGTGCCAGCAGCCCGGGACAGGGGTCCGGAGGAGGTGAAAAACTGTTTTTT
TRBV3-1,TRBD2,TRBJ2-2,.,CASSQRGSYTGELFF,TGTGCCAGCAGCCAACGCGGGAGTTATACCGGGGAGCTGTTTTTT
TRBV29-1,.,TRBJ1-1,.,CSVEGQGLGYTEAFF,TGCAGCGTTGAAGGGCAGGGTCTCGGGTACACTGAAGCTTTCTTT
TRBV29-1,.,TRBJ2-7,few,CSADSDTYEQYF,TGCAGCGCCGATAGCGACACCTACGAGCAGTACTTC
TRBV20-1,TRBD1,TRBJ2-7,.,CSARAGKTGEFNEQYF,TGCAGTGCTAGAGCAGGTAAAACAGGGGAGTTTAACGAGCAGTACTTC
TRBV6-1,.,TRBJ1-2,.,CASTLMDGAAGYTF,TGTGCCAGCACATTGATGGACGGGGCGGCTGGCTACACCTTC
TRBV18,TRBD1,TRBJ2-7,few,CASSSQGQGVGEQYF,TGTGCCAGCTCATCCCAGGGACAGGGGGTCGGCGAGCAGTACTTC
TRBV7-6,.,TRBJ2-5,few,CASSGHQETQYF,TGTGCCAGCAGCGGCCACCAAGAGACCCAGTACTTC
TRBV2,TRBD2,TRBJ2-7,.,CAGKWTSGSYEQYF,TGTGCCGGCAAGTGGACTAGCGGGAGTTACGAGCAGTACTTC
TRBV5-1,.,TRBJ2-1,.,CASSRWFEPSSYNEQFF,TGCGCCAGCAGCCGCTGGTTTGAGCCGAGCTCCTACAATGAGCAGTTCTTC
TRBV29-1,TRBD2,TRBJ2-7,few,CSAVGAIGAGVPHEQYF,TGCAGCGCCGTTGGAGCGATCGGTGCGGGAGTCCCCCACGAGCAGTACTTC
TRBV5-6,.,TRBJ1-2,.,CASSPRGQRGSGGYTF,TGTGCCAGCAGCCCACGGGGACAAAGAGGGAGTGGTGGCTACACCTTC
TRBV12-3/TRBV12-4,TRBD2,TRBJ2-7,.,CASSLGGGRETYEQYF,TGTGCCAGCAGTTTAGGGGGCGGGAGGGAAACCTACGAGCAGTACTTC
TRBV27,TRBD2,TRBJ2-1,.,CASSPWTSANNEQFF,TGTGCCAGCAGTCCCTGGACTAGCGCCAACAATGAGCAGTTCTTC
TRBV9,TRBD1,TRBJ2-3,.,CASSVGDRGRGFLASTDAQYF,TGTGCCAGCAGCGTAGGGGACAGGGGGCGCGGGTTCCTAGCGAGCACAGATGCGCAGTATTTT
TRBV5-1,.,TRBJ2-7,few,CASSGRLVYEQYF,TGCGCCAGCAGCGGGAGACTAGTCTACGAGCAGTACTTC
TRBV6-1,.,TRBJ2-7,.,CASSEEGSTYEQYF,TGTGCCAGCAGTGAAGAGGGCAGTACCTACGAGCAGTACTTC
TRBV13,TRBD2,TRBJ2-1,.,CASSSTGTSGFSSYNEQFF,TGTGCCAGCAGCTCAACCGGGACTAGCGGGTTTAGCTCCTACAATGAGCAGTTCTTC
TRBV7-2,TRBD1,TRBJ1-5,once,CASSDRDRGNQPQHF,TGTGCCAGCAGCGACCGGGACAGGGGCAATCAGCCCCAGCATTTT
TRBV20-1,.,TRBJ2-5,.,CSARGAATVSEQYF,TGCAGTGCTAGAGGGGCGGCCACCGTCTCTGAGCAGTACTTC
TRBV4-2,.,TRBJ2-7,few,CASSQDARNSYEQYF,TGTGCCAGCAGCCAAGATGCCAGAAACTCCTACGAGCAGTACTTC
TRBV28,.,TRBJ2-7,.,CASAVAYEQYF,TGTGCCAGCGCTGTAGCCTACGAGCAGTACTTC
TRBV12-3/TRBV12-4,.,TRBJ2-7,.,CASSWTDSYEQYF,TGTGCCAGCAGTTGGACAGACTCCTACGAGCAGTACTTC
TRBV18,.,TRBJ2-7,.,CASSLLHDSYERYF,TGTGCCAGCTCACTGCTCCATGATTCCTACGAGCGGTACTTC
TRBV7-9,.,TRBJ2-7,.,CASSLEVRNYEQYF,TGTGCCAGCAGCTTAGAGGTCAGAAACTACGAGCAGTACTTC
TRBV4-2,TRBD2,TRBJ2-1,.,CASSQESGAGGWNEQFF,TGTGCCAGCAGCCAAGAGTCAGGAGCGGGAGGGTGGAATGAGCAGTTCTTC
TRBV20-1,.,TRBJ1-1,few,CSASMMVTNTEAFF,TGCAGTGCTAGTATGATGGTCACGAACACTGAAGCTTTCTTT
TRBV21-1,.,TRBJ2-1,once,CASGRSLDTPNEQFF,TGTGCCAGCGGGCGTTCCCTGGACACGCCCAATGAGCAGTTCTTC
TRBV5-5,TRBD2,TRBJ2-1,.,CASSGGLAASLLSSYNEQFF,TGTGCCAGCAGCGGTGGACTAGCGGCATCGTTATTGAGCTCCTACAATGAGCAGTTCTTC
TRBV12-3/TRBV12-4,.,TRBJ1-5,.,CASSSRGARELQPQHF,TGTGCCAGCAGTTCTAGAGGGGCCAGGGAGCTTCAGCCCCAGCATTTT
TRBV7-2,.,TRBJ2-3,many,CASSSGVVTQYF,TGTGCCAGCAGCTCCGGCGTTGTTACGCAGTATTTT
TRBV7-9,.,TRBJ2-1,.,CASNHRLGKPSSYNEQFF,TGTGCCAGCAACCATCGTTTGGGGAAACCGAGCTCCTACAATGAGCAGTTCTTC
TRBV3-1,.,TRBJ2-7,.,CASSHTGTSRTYEQYF,TGTGCCAGCAGCCACACCGGGACTTCCCGCACCTACGAGCAGTACTTC
TRBV6-2/TRBV6-3,.,TRBJ2-1,.,CASKELAPSSYNEQFF,TGTGCCAGCAAGGAATTAGCCCCGAGCTCCTACAATGAGCAGTTCTTC
TRBV20-1,TRBD2,TRBJ2-4,few,CSARGGLAGGKNIQYF,TGCAGTGCCCGAGGGGGACTAGCGGGTGGCAAAAACATTCAGTACTTC
TRBV7-3,.,TRBJ2-3,few,CASSLTGRGDTQYF,TGTGCCAGCAGTCTGACAGGGAGGGGAGATACGCAGTATTTT
TRBV20-1,.,TRBJ2-2,.,CSAGTPAGLTGTGELFF,TGCAGTGCCGGGACGCCAGCGGGTTTAACGGGGACCGGGGAGCTGTTTTTT
TRBV12-3/TRBV12-4,.,TRBJ1-2,few,CASSFLGDGYTF,TGTGCCAGCAGTTTCCTGGGGGATGGCTACACCTTC
TRBV2,.,TRBJ2-6,.,CASTQTGRAGANVLTF,TGTGCCAGCACCCAGACAGGGAGGGCTGGGGCCAACGTCCTGACTTTC
TRBV25-1,.,TRBJ2-3,.,CASSESASRWAYF,TGTGCCAGCAGTGAATCGGCCTCTAGATGGGCGTATTTT
TRBV20-1,TRBD1,TRBJ2-7,few,CSAPGQGLNEQYF,TGCAGTGCCCCGGGACAGGGCCTTAACGAGCAGTACTTC
TRBV24-1,.,TRBJ2-7,few,CATSDSGFSYEQYF,TGTGCCACCAGTGATTCAGGCTTCTCCTACGAGCAGTACTTC
TRBV25-1,.,TRBJ2-3,few,CASSESGRTDTQYF,TGTGCCAGCAGTGAATCGGGCCGCACAGATACGCAGTATTTT
TRBV6-1,TRBD2,TRBJ2-5,.,CAGRTSVKNEQYF,TGTGCCGGCCGGACTAGTGTAAAGAATGAGCAGTACTTC
TRBV7-9,TRBD2,TRBJ2-7,.,CASSLVGTSGYEQYF,TGTGCCAGCAGCTTAGTGGGGACTAGCGGCTACGAGCAGTACTTC
TRBV3-1,.,TRBJ2-5,.,CASSQGGQGKETQYF,TGTGCCAGCAGCCAAGGAGGGCAGGGGAAGGAGACCCAGTACTTC
TRBV10-3,.,TRBJ2-7,few,CATKASDWAEQYF,TGTGCCACCAAAGCCTCCGACTGGGCCGAGCAGTACTTC
TRBV20-1,.,TRBJ2-5,.,CSARNLADPRETQYF,TGCAGTGCTAGAAATCTAGCAGACCCTCGAGAGACCCAGTACTTC